The 15 T cell receptor beta chains below come from one sample, sequenced in a study of blood T cell repertoires in COVID-19. Assay used: immunoSEQ multiplex PCR; TCRdb lists only in-frame clones, some missing. The sample shows roughly 220,000 clones, more than 80% of them seen only once. Material: peripheral blood. These receptors were collected from a young man who had recovered from COVID-19.

CDR3 protein: CASSLVGGSGQPQHF. The CDR3 DNA follows: TGTGCCAGCAGCTTAGTGGGTGGGAGCGGTCAGCCCCAGCATTTT. The V call is TRBV11-2, the J call TRBJ1-5; D is unresolved. The CDR3 totals 15 residues. V was clipped by 1 base and J by 6 bases, with 13 bases between them. Germline loops: CDR1 SGHAT, CDR2 FQNNGV.

The V gene is TRBV10-2, the J gene TRBJ2-5; 10 bases are shared with TRBD1. In germline, CDR1 is WSHSY, CDR2 SAAADI. The J segment lost 4 bases and the V segment lost 8 bases, leaving 13 bases of the junction unmatched. The CDR3 is 16 amino acids. CDR3 loop: CASGATGTGVGETQYF. CDR3 nucleotide sequence: TGCGCCAGCGGCGCTACCGGGACAGGGGTCGGAGAGACCCAGTACTTC.

This rearrangement joins TRBV15 to TRBJ2-5; 11 bases line up with TRBD1. Germline trimming cut 4 bases from V and 6 bases from J; bases unmatched to any gene: 4. Germline loops: CDR1 LNHNV, CDR2 YYDKDF (reference sequence). CDR3 length: 14 residues. CDR3 protein: CATSIGTGGQTQYF. The DNA for the CDR3 is TGTGCCACCAGCATCGGGACAGGGGGACAGACCCAGTACTTC.

The genes are TRBV11-2 and TRBJ2-3; D perhaps matches TRBD2 (5 bases). Trimming stripped 3 bases from V and 2 bases from J, with 12 bases between. This CDR3 contains 15 residues. Germline V gene lookup returns CDR1 SGHAT and CDR2 FQNNGV. DNA for the CDR3: TGTGCCAGCAGCTTCAGTGGGAGACACACAGATACGCAGTATTTT. It is translated as CASSFSGRHTDTQYF.

This chain joins TRBV10-3 and TRBJ1-5; a weak D match, TRBD1 (5 bases). With 0 bases removed from V and 0 bases from J, the gap between germline ends came to 6 bases. Germline CDR1 and CDR2: ENHRY and SYGVKD. This CDR3 has 15 residues. This chain's CDR3 is CAISESQDSNQPQHF. The CDR3 coding sequence is TGTGCCATCAGTGAGTCACAGGATAGCAATCAGCCCCAGCATTTT.

The chain recombines TRBV9 with TRBJ2-1, with 8 bases aligning to TRBD1. Germline V CDR1 and CDR2: SGDLS, YYNGEE. There are 15 residues in the CDR3. The junction had 5 bases not matched to a gene; V was cut back by 3 bases and J by 3 bases. As DNA, the CDR3 is TGTGCCAGCAGCGGCACGGGACAGGTCTACAATGAGCAGTTCTTC. Its translation is CASSGTGQVYNEQFF.

This sequence joins TRBV3-1 (or the pseudogene TRBV3-2) and TRBJ1-1; D is unresolved. CDR3 length: 12 amino acids. V lost 4 bases and J 6 bases, leaving 9 bases between the germline ends. Germline V gives CDR1 LGHDT, CDR2 YNNKEL (reference sequence). The DNA for the CDR3 is TGTGCCAGCAGCCTACCTTCGGCTGAAGCTTTCTTT. It codes for CASSLPSAEAFF.

This clone has a handful of counts. The rearrangement uses TRBV7-2 and TRBJ2-7; D is perhaps TRBD1 (6 bases). This CDR3 has 15 residues. Germline V CDR1 and CDR2: SGHTA, FQGNSA. V was clipped by 4 bases and J by 2 bases, with 15 bases between them. CDR3 amino acids: CASSSSYRETYEQYF. CDR3 nucleotides: TGTGCCAGCAGCTCATCATACAGGGAAACCTACGAGCAGTACTTC.

The genes are TRBV19 and TRBJ1-6, with 7 bases identical to TRBD1. CDR1 and CDR2 (germline): LNHDA, SQIVND (reference sequence). V gave up 6 bases and J gave up 5 bases; unmatched junction bases: 4. This CDR3 has 14 amino acids. This CDR3 reads CASRTGTDNSPLHF. In DNA, the CDR3 is TGTGCCAGTAGGACAGGGACGGATAATTCACCCCTCCACTTT.

The chain combines TRBV19 with TRBJ1-2, with 7 bases aligning to TRBD1. Germline CDR1 reads LNHDA; CDR2 reads SQIVND (reference sequence). This CDR3 has 19 amino acids. V dropped 4 bases and J dropped 0; count of bases not matched to a gene: 17. CDR3 residues: CASSTPGPRQGPANYGYTF. CDR3 nucleotide sequence: TGTGCCAGTAGTACCCCCGGACCAAGACAGGGACCAGCTAACTATGGCTACACCTTC.

To note about this clone: The junction differs from germline at one of its ends, possibly a read error. V and J are TRBV7-8 and TRBJ1-1; the D is unclear. Germline CDR1 and CDR2: SGHVS and FQNEAQ. The CDR3 loop spans 15 amino acids. Written as DNA, the CDR3 is TGTGCCAGCAGCTTAGTGGGGAGGGTGAACGCTGAAGCTTTCTTT. Translated, it gives CASSLVGRVNAEAFF.

The V and J genes are TRBV27 and TRBJ2-3; 7 bases are shared with TRBD2. The CDR3 extends over 16 amino acids. With 5 bases clipped from V and 4 bases from J, the junction kept 12 bases outside the gene matches. CDR1 and CDR2 (germline): MNHEY, SMNVEV (reference sequence). DNA of the CDR3: TGTGCCAGCAGTCAATACTTGGGGGGGGACTCAGATACGCAGTATTTT. Translated, it gives CASSQYLGGDSDTQYF.

A few counts support this clone. The chain is built from TRBV27 and TRBJ1-2; maybe TRBD1 (5 bases). Germline V gene lookup returns CDR1 MNHEY and CDR2 SMNVEV (reference sequence). V shed 5 bases and J shed 3 bases, with 13 bases lying between them. This CDR3 is 14 amino acids long. The CDR3 protein is CASSIFREDYGYTF. CDR3 sequence (DNA): TGTGCCAGCAGTATATTCAGGGAGGACTATGGCTACACCTTC.

This chain uses TRBV30 with TRBJ1-4; 9 bases align to TRBD1. This CDR3 has 13 residues. Germline loops: CDR1 GTSNPN, CDR2 SVGIG (reference sequence). After removal of 4 bases from V and 5 bases from J, the junction contained 2 bases not matched to a gene. The CDR3: CAWKGTGNEKLFF. The CDR3 nucleotides read TGTGCCTGGAAGGGGACAGGGAATGAAAAACTGTTTTTT.

The J gene is TRBJ2-1, the V gene TRBV6-1; the match to TRBD2 covers 9 bases. Trimming cost V 0 bases and J 8 bases; bases outside gene matches: 11. Germline V CDR1 and CDR2: MNHNS, SASEGT. The CDR3 has 17 residues. In nucleotides, the CDR3 is TGTGCCAGCAGTGAAGCGCCTACAGGTAGCGGGGGTTATGAGCAGTTCTTC. This codes for CASSEAPTGSGGYEQFF.